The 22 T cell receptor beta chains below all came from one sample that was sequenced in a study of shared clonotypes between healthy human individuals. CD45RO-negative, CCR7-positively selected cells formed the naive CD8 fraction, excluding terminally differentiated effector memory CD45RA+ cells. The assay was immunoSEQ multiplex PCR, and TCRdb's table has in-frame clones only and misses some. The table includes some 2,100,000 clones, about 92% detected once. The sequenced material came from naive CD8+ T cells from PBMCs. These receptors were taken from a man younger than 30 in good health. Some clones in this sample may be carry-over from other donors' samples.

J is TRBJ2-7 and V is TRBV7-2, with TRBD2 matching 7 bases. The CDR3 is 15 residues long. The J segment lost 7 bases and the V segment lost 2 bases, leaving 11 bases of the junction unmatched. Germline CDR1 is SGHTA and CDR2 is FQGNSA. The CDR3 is CASSLLWEGVREQYF. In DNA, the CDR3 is TGTGCCAGCAGCTTATTGTGGGAGGGCGTGAGGGAGCAGTACTTC. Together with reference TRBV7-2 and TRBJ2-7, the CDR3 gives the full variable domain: GAGVSQSPSNKVTEKGKDVELRCDPISGHTALYWYRQSLGQGLEFLIYFQGNSAPDKSGLPSDRFSAERTGGSVSTLTIQRTQQEDSAVYLCASSLLWEGVREQYFGPGTRLTVT.

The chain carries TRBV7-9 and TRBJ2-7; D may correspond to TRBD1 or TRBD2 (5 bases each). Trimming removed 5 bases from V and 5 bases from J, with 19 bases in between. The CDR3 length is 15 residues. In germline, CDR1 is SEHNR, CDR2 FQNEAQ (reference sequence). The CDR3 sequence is CASSPKRGVQDEQYF. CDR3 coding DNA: TGTGCCAGCAGCCCTAAGAGGGGCGTCCAGGACGAGCAGTACTTC. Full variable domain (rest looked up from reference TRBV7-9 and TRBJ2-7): DTGVSQNPRHKITKRGQNVTFRCDPISEHNRLYWYRQTLGQGPEFLTYFQNEAQLEKSRLLSDRFSAERPKGSFSTLEIQRTEQGDSAMYLCASSPKRGVQDEQYFGPGTRLTVT.

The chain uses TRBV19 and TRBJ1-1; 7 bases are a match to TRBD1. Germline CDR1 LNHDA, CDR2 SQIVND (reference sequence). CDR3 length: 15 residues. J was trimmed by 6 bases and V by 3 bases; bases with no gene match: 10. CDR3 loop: CASSIRGQGVAEAFF. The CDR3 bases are TGTGCCAGTAGTATTCGAGGGCAGGGGGTCGCTGAAGCTTTCTTT.

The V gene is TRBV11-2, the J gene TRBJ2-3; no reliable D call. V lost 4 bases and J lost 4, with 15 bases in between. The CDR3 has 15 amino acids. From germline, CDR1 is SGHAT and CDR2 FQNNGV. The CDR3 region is CASSSVTRTSDTQYF. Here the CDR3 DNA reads TGTGCCAGCAGCTCCGTGACAAGGACGTCAGATACGCAGTATTTT.

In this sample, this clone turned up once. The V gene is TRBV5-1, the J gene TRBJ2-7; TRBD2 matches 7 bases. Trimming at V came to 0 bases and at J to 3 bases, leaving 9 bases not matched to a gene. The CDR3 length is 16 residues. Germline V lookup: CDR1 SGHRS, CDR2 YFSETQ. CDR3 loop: CASSLEVQRGNYEQYF. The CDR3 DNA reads TGCGCCAGCAGCTTGGAAGTCCAGCGGGGAAACTACGAGCAGTACTTC. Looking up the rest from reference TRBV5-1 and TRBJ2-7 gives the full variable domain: KAGVTQTPRYLIKTRGQQVTLSCSPISGHRSVSWYQQTPGQGLQFLFEYFSETQRNKGNFPGRFSGRQFSNSRSEMNVSTLELGDSALYLCASSLEVQRGNYEQYFGPGTRLTVT.

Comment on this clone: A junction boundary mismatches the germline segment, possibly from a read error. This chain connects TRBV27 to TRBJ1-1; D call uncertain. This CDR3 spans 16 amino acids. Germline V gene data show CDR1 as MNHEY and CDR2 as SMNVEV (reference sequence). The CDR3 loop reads CASSLSRADMNTEAFF. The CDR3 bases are TGTGCCAGCAGTCTATCAAGGGCGGATATGAACACTGAAGCTTTCTTT.

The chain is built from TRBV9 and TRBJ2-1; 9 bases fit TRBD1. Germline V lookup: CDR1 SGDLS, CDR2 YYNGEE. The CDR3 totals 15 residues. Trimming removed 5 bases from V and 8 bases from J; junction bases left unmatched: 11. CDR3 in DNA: TGTGCCAGCAGATCGGGACAGGGTGTTCCGGATGAGCAGTTCTTC. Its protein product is CASRSGQGVPDEQFF.

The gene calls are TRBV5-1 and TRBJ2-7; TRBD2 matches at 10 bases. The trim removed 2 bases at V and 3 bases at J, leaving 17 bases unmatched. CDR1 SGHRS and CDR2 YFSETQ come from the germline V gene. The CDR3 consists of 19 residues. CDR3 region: CASSFYSPSGSLSFYEQYF. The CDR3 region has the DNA TGCGCCAGCAGCTTTTACTCACCTAGCGGGAGTCTTTCTTTCTACGAGCAGTACTTC.

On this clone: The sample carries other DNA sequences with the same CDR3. CDR3 protein: CASSVDGGSNQPQHF. CDR3 nucleotides: TGTGCCAGCAGCGTTGACGGAGGTAGCAATCAGCCCCAGCATTTT. The V gene is TRBV9, the J gene TRBJ1-5; D gene uncertain. Germline V lookup: CDR1 SGDLS, CDR2 YYNGEE. V shed 2 bases and J shed 0 bases, with 9 bases lying between them. The CDR3 covers 15 residues.

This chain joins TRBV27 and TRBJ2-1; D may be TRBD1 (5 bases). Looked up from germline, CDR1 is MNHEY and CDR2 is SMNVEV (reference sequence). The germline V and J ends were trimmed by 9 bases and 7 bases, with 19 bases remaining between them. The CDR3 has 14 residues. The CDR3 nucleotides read TGTGCCAGTAGCCGGGTTAGTGGGGCGAATGAGCAGTTCTTC. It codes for CASSRVSGANEQFF.

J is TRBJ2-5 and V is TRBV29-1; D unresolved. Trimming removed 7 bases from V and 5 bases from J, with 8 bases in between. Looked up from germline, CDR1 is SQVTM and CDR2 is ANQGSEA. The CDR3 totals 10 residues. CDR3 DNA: TGCAGCGCCACCGCGGAGACCCAGTACTTC. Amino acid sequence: CSATAETQYF.

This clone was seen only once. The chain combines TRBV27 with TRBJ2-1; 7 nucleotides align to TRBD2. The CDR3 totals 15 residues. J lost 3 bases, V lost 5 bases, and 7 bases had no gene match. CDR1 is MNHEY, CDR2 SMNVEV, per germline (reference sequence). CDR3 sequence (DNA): TGTGCCAGCAGTGCGATCGCTAGCGGCTACAATGAGCAGTTCTTC. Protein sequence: CASSAIASGYNEQFF.

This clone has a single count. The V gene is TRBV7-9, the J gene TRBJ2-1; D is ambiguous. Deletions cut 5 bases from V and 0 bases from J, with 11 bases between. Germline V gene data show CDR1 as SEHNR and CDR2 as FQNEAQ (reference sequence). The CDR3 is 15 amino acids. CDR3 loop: CASSPTPSSYNEQFF. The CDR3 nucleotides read TGTGCCAGCAGCCCTACCCCTAGCTCCTACAATGAGCAGTTCTTC.

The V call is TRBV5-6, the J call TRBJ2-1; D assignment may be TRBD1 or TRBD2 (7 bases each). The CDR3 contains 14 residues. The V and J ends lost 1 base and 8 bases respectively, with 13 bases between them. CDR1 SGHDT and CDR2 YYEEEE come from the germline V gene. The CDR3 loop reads CASSLLTGRDEQFF. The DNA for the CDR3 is TGTGCCAGCAGCTTGTTGACAGGGAGGGATGAGCAGTTCTTC.

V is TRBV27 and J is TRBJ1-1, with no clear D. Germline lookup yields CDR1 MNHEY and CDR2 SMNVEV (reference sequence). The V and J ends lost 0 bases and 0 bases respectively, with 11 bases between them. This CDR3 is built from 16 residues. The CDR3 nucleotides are TGTGCCAGCAGTTTATCGGCAGGAGGAATGAACACTGAAGCTTTCTTT. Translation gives CASSLSAGGMNTEAFF.

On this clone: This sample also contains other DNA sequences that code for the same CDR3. The CDR3 loop is CSVGGLSYNEQFF. The CDR3 region has the DNA TGCAGCGTTGGTGGTCTCAGTTACAATGAGCAGTTCTTC. The J gene is TRBJ2-1, the V gene TRBV29-1; the D is unclear. The CDR3 is 13 residues long. Germline-derived CDR1 and CDR2 are SQVTM and ANQGSEA. Trimming removed 4 bases at V and 4 bases at J, with 11 bases between.

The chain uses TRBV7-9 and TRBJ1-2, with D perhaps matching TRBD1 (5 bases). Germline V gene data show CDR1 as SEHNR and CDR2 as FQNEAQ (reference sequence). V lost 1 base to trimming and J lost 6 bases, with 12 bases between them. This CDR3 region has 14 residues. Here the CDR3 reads CASSLGGVENGYTF. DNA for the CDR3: TGTGCCAGCAGCTTAGGAGGGGTTGAAAATGGCTACACCTTC.

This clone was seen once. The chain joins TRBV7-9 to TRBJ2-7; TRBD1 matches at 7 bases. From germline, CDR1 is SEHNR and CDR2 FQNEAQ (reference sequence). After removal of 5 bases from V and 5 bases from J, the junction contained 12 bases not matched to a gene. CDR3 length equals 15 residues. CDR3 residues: CASSPSRQGAHEQYF. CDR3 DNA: TGTGCCAGCAGCCCATCAAGACAGGGTGCCCACGAGCAGTACTTC.

CDR3 sequence: CASSHPGGDEQFF. The CDR3, as DNA: TGCGCCAGCAGCCACCCAGGGGGGGATGAGCAGTTCTTC. V and J are TRBV4-1 and TRBJ2-1; TRBD1 or TRBD2 may be the D gene (7 bases each). Per the germline V gene, CDR1 is MGHRA and CDR2 is YSYEKL. The ends were cut back, 3 bases at V and 8 bases at J, with 11 bases in the middle. This CDR3 has 13 residues.

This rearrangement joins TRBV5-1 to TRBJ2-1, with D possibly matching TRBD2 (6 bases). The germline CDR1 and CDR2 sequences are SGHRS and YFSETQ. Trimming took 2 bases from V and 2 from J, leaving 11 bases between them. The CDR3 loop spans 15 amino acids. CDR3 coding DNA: TGCGCCAGCAGCTTACGGACTAACCCCTACAATGAGCAGTTCTTC. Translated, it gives CASSLRTNPYNEQFF.

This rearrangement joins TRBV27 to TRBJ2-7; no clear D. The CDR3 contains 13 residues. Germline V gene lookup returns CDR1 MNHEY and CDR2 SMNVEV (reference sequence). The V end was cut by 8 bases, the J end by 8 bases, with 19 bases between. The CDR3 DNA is TGTGCCAGCTCAAGTCCCGAGCTCCCCCAGCAGTACTTC. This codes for CASSSPELPQQYF.

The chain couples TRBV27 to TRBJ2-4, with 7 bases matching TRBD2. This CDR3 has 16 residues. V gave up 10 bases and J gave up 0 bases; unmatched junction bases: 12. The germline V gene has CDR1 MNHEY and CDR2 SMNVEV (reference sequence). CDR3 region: CATVSGGEPAKNIQYF. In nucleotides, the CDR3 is TGTGCCACCGTTTCGGGAGGCGAACCAGCCAAAAACATTCAGTACTTC.